This record looks at one T cell receptor beta chain sequence and its context. This sample was taken from a study of blood T cell repertoires in COVID-19. Study-wide context: COVID-19 samples from acute and convalescent phases originated in the United States, Italy and Spain.

CDR3 length: 17 amino acids. Germline V gene lookup returns CDR1 LNHDA and CDR2 SQIVND (reference sequence). Unmatched junction bases numbered 11, after V lost 7 bases and J lost 3 bases. Authors' data handling: Nucleated cell number was recorded as an estimate derived from reference gene primer amplification. Sequenced by immunoSEQ multiplex PCR; TCRdb stores in-frame clones only, minus some. For V, J and clone size, that table is used; D and trimming come from the DNA. Here the sample spans roughly 200,000 clones, more than 75% being singletons. This chain joins TRBV19 and TRBJ2-7; 14 bases line up with TRBD2. This sequence originates from a man aged 60 to 75 who had recovered from COVID-19. Sequenced input: peripheral blood. In nucleotides, the CDR3 is TGTGCCAGTACCCCGGGGGGACTAGCGGGAGATAGCTACGAGCAGTACTTC. Protein sequence: CASTPGGLAGDSYEQYF.